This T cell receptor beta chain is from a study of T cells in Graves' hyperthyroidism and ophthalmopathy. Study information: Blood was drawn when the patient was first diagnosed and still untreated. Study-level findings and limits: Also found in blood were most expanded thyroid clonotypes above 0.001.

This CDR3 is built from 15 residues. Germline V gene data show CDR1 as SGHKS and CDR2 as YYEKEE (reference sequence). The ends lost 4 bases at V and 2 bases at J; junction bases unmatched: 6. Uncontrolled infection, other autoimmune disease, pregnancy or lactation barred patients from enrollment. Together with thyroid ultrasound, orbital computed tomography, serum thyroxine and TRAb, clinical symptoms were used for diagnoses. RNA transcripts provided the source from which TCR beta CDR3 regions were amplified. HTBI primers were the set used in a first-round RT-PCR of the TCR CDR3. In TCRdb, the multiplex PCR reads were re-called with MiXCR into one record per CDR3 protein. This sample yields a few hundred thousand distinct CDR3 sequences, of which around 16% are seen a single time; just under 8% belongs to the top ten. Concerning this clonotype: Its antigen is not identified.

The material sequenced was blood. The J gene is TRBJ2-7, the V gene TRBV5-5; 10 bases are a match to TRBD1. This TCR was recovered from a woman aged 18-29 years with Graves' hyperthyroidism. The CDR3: CASSQQDRGAYEQYF. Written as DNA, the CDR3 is TGTGCCAGCAGCCAACAGGACAGGGGGGCCTACGAGCAGTACTTC.